This T cell receptor beta chain was captured by sequencing in a study of neoadjuvant anti-PD-1 for oral cavity cancer. About the research overall: Nivolumab at 3 mg/kg was mostly given biweekly, three to four doses, pre-surgery.

With respect to this clone: Its antigen is unknown.

Survey sequencing of tumors mostly used roughly 4.8 ug DNA, two replicates. Method: immunoSEQ multiplex PCR; TCRdb's copy keeps in-frame clones and lacks some. The data hold about 5,700 clones, with 60% observed a single time. This CDR3 comprises 18 residues. Germline loops: CDR1 KGHSH, CDR2 LQKENI. V dropped 0 bases and J dropped 5 bases, with 20 bases sitting between them. Study-wide findings and caveats: Post-treatment tumors with larger preexisting clones showed more shrinkage.

Patients were newly diagnosed with stage II-IVA oral cavity squamous cell carcinoma without prior systemic or radiation treatment. The receptor's source is a person aged 35-79 years with oral cavity squamous cell carcinoma. The V and J genes are TRBV18 and TRBJ2-1, with a possible D match to TRBD2 (7 bases). Here the sequenced sample was tumor tissue, taken before nivolumab (anti-PD-1) treatment. In nucleotides, the CDR3 is TGTGCCAGCTCACCACCTACAGGGAGGGGGTCCATACACAATGAGCAGTTCTTC. Translating gives CASSPPTGRGSIHNEQFF.